The present T cell receptor beta chain was sequenced within a study of T cell responses to AZD1222 COVID-19 vaccine. General observations from the study: Regions 160-218 and 743-854 held dominance among vaccine-associated CD4 TCRs, which spanned spike. No repertoire was sampled before or during the peak T cell response, only after it.

Regarding this clone: The antigen remains unidentified.

This CDR3 is built from 16 residues. Germline CDR1 SNHLY, CDR2 FYNNEI. Unmatched junction bases numbered 8, after V lost 3 bases and J lost 6 bases. Clones were read by immunoSEQ multiplex PCR, and TCRdb kept only the in-frame ones, dropping some. The sample contains approximately 17,000 clones, 65% to 80% of which appear only once. This receptor was taken from an adult who received the AZD1222 COVID-19 vaccine. The specimen was peripheral blood, collected 28 days after the second AZD1222 dose. This chain links TRBV2 with TRBJ1-2; 12 bases align to TRBD1. CDR3 in DNA: TGTGCCAGCAGTGATGGGACAGGGGGCGAAGGGAATGGCTACACCTTC. Encoded protein: CASSDGTGGEGNGYTF.